The clone carrying this T cell receptor (beta chain) was detected a few times. The antigen is unknown. TCR cDNA, made by 5'RACE template switching, carried an added universal primer site and UMIs. TCRdb fed the 5' RACE reads into MiXCR, producing one record per CDR3 protein. In the table there are almost 600,000 distinct CDR3 sequences, 13% of which are singletons. The sample originates from a study of T cells after yellow fever vaccination. Whole-study context: Preparation of fractions with low cell numbers was performed using SMART-Seq v4 Ultra Low Input.

General study findings and limits: Post-booster repertoires contained most primary-vaccination clones again (around 97% CD4, 88% CD8). Abundant contaminating clonotypes from the bulk population could appear in FACS-sorted repertoires.

V gave up 4 bases and J gave up 4 bases, with 8 bases separating them. This CDR3 spans 12 amino acids. Looked up from germline, CDR1 is SGHKS and CDR2 is YYEKEE (reference sequence). Source: PBMCs, taken on the day of the yellow fever booster vaccination. The V call is TRBV5-5, the J call TRBJ2-5, with D hard to call. This clonotype was sampled from a man aged 30 to 45 who received the YFV17D yellow fever vaccine. Here the CDR3 reads CASSIVSETQYF. The CDR3 region has the DNA TGTGCCAGCAGCATCGTTTCAGAGACCCAGTACTTC.